The 18 T cell receptor beta chains reported below all come from one sample, sequenced in a study of OX40 agonist ivuxolimab in advanced cancers. Sequencing used immunoSEQ multiplex PCR; TCRdb keeps in-frame clones, though not all of them. The table lists about 93,000 clones, 92% of them singletons. The material was CD4+ or CD8+ T cells sorted from blood, obtained in a trial of the OX40 agonist ivuxolimab. The receptors shown here come from an adult with an advanced solid tumor such as melanoma, head and neck, liver or kidney cancer.

The chain carries TRBV9 and TRBJ2-5, with D perhaps matching TRBD2 (5 bases). Deletions cut 4 bases from V and 2 bases from J, with 15 bases between. CDR1 is SGDLS, CDR2 YYNGEE, per germline. The CDR3 covers 15 residues. The CDR3 DNA sequence: TGTGCCAGCAGCAGAAGGAGCGGCCTGCAAGAGACCCAGTACTTC. Encoded protein: CASSRRSGLQETQYF.

The chain couples TRBV9 to TRBJ2-1; D may correspond to TRBD1 or TRBD2 (7 bases each). This CDR3 is built from 15 residues. Germline-derived CDR1 and CDR2 are SGDLS and YYNGEE. V lost 0 bases, J lost 5 bases, and 12 bases lay in between. The CDR3 spells CASSVGQGLHNEQFF. The CDR3 DNA sequence: TGTGCCAGCAGCGTAGGACAGGGACTACACAATGAGCAGTTCTTC.

The CDR3 DNA sequence: TGCGCCAGCAGCTTGGGACTAGCTCAAGAGACCCAGTACTTC. This codes for CASSLGLAQETQYF. The J gene is TRBJ2-5, the V gene TRBV5-1; TRBD2 matches 7 bases. This CDR3 has 14 residues. Trimming removed 0 bases from V and 2 bases from J; junction bases left unmatched: 1. Germline V gene sequence: CDR1 SGHRS, CDR2 YFSETQ.

This chain joins TRBV29-1 and TRBJ1-1, with D tentatively TRBD1 (5 bases). Germline assignment: CDR1 SQVTM and CDR2 ANQGSEA. This CDR3 is built from 12 residues. Deletions cut 6 bases from V and 0 bases from J, with 8 bases between. CDR3 region: CSVWDLNTEAFF. CDR3 nucleotide sequence: TGCAGCGTATGGGACCTGAACACTGAAGCTTTCTTT.

The chain combines TRBV19 with TRBJ1-5; D gene ambiguous. CDR1 is LNHDA, CDR2 SQIVND, per germline (reference sequence). The V gene lost 5 bases and the J gene lost 5 bases, with 10 bases spanning the gap. This CDR3 comprises 13 residues. CDR3 nucleotides: TGTGCCAGTAGTCCCGGCCTTTATCAGCCCCAGCATTTT. Translated: CASSPGLYQPQHF.

The chain couples TRBV6-6 to TRBJ1-1, with D hard to call. V lost 7 bases and J 1 base, leaving 10 bases between the germline ends. The CDR3 is made up of 13 amino acids. Germline V gene lookup returns CDR1 MNHNY and CDR2 SVGAGI (reference sequence). The CDR3 protein is CASTGTGNTEAFF. The CDR3 DNA reads TGTGCCAGCACGGGAACGGGGAACACTGAAGCTTTCTTT.

The gene calls are TRBV14 and TRBJ2-7; D is unclear. The CDR3 has 12 residues. V was cut by 1 base and J by 6 bases, with 7 bases left in between. Germline-derived CDR1 and CDR2 are SGHDN and FVKESK. The CDR3 sequence is CASSQVPPEQYF. DNA of the CDR3: TGTGCCAGCAGCCAAGTTCCTCCCGAGCAGTACTTC.

This clone came up a few times. V usage is TRBV5-4 and J usage is TRBJ2-3, with a tentative D call TRBD2 (6 bases). The V gene lost 4 bases and the J gene lost 8 bases, with 14 bases spanning the gap. The CDR3 sequence is 13 residues long. The germline gives CDR1 SGHNT, CDR2 YYREEE (reference sequence). This CDR3 is CASSTEGIGTQYF. CDR3 in DNA: TGTGCCAGCAGCACGGAGGGGATAGGTACGCAGTATTTT. Together with reference TRBV5-4 and TRBJ2-3, the CDR3 gives the full variable domain: ETGVTQSPTHLIKTRGQQVTLRCSSQSGHNTVSWYQQALGQGPQFIFQYYREEENGRGNFPPRFSGLQFPNYSSELNVNALELDDSALYLCASSTEGIGTQYFGPGTRLTVL.

The rearrangement joins TRBV7-6 to TRBJ2-7, with D uncertain. This CDR3 spans 15 amino acids. The V end lost 4 bases, the J end lost 0 bases, and 13 bases lay between the germline ends. The V gene's germline CDR1 is SGHVS and CDR2 FNYEAQ. CDR3 coding DNA: TGTGCCAGCAGCTCAGGCCCAGGTGACTCCTACGAGCAGTACTTC. Protein: CASSSGPGDSYEQYF.

The rearrangement links TRBV6-5 to TRBJ1-4, with D possibly being TRBD1 (6 bases). V was pared by 0 bases and J by 4 bases, with 12 bases between. Germline-derived CDR1 and CDR2 are MNHEY and SVGAGI. The CDR3 covers 16 residues. CDR3 nucleotide sequence: TGTGCCAGCAGTTACTCGTCCGGGACACGTAATGAAAAACTGTTTTTT. Residues: CASSYSSGTRNEKLFF.

A remark on this clone: Distinct nucleotide sequences in the sample also encode this CDR3. This sequence joins TRBV5-1 and TRBJ1-1, with D perhaps TRBD1 (5 bases). Germline-derived CDR1 and CDR2 are SGHRS and YFSETQ. Deletions cut 4 bases from V and 1 base from J, with 14 bases between. This CDR3 spans 15 amino acids. In DNA, the CDR3 is TGCGCCAGCAGCCCCCGGGGAGGGACGAACACTGAAGCTTTCTTT. It codes for CASSPRGGTNTEAFF.

The chain links TRBV4-1 to TRBJ2-7; the D gene is possibly TRBD1 (6 bases). The CDR3 is 16 amino acids. The V gene's germline CDR1 is MGHRA and CDR2 YSYEKL. V was trimmed by 0 bases and J by 0 bases, leaving 12 bases between them. The CDR3 DNA reads as TGCGCCAGCAGCCAAGAGGGGGCAGGACTCTCCTACGAGCAGTACTTC. This encodes CASSQEGAGLSYEQYF.

The chain has TRBV18 and TRBJ1-2; D may be TRBD1 (6 bases). V was cut by 4 bases and J by 8 bases, with 20 bases left in between. The CDR3 totals 15 residues. Germline V gene data show CDR1 as KGHSH and CDR2 as LQKENI. The CDR3 sequence is CASSLSQPGVQGYTF. Here the CDR3 DNA reads TGTGCCAGCTCACTAAGCCAACCAGGGGTCCAAGGCTACACCTTC.

J is TRBJ1-6 and V is TRBV7-9, with D possibly matching TRBD1 (5 bases). The CDR3 runs to 12 residues. Germline V gives CDR1 SEHNR, CDR2 FQNEAQ (reference sequence). Between the trimmed V and J ends, which lost 5 bases and 10 bases, there was a span of 9 bases. The CDR3 nucleotides are TGTGCCAGCAGCGAGGGGCACTCACCCCTCCACTTT. Amino acid sequence: CASSEGHSPLHF.

This clone came up many times. V is TRBV19 and J is TRBJ1-5; D is unclear. The length of the CDR3 is 15 residues. V shed 10 bases and J shed 1 base, with 17 bases lying between them. The germline gives CDR1 LNHDA, CDR2 SQIVND (reference sequence). The CDR3 protein is CATSRVGESNQPQHF. The CDR3 DNA follows: TGTGCCACGAGTAGGGTGGGAGAGAGCAATCAGCCCCAGCATTTT. The complete variable domain, with remaining parts taken from reference TRBV19 and TRBJ1-5, reads DGGITQSPKYLFRKEGQNVTLSCEQNLNHDAMYWYRQDPGQGLRLIYYSQIVNDFQKGDIAEGYSVSREKKESFPLTVTSAQKNPTAFYLCATSRVGESNQPQHFGDGTRLSIL.

The rearrangement uses TRBV11-3 and TRBJ2-5, with D perhaps being TRBD1 or TRBD2 (5 bases each). V lost 0 bases to trimming and J lost 1 base, with 6 bases between them. This CDR3 has 14 amino acids. Germline CDR1 SGHNT, CDR2 YENEEA. In nucleotides, the CDR3 is TGTGCCAGCAGCTTAGACGGGACCCAAGAGACCCAGTACTTC. This codes for CASSLDGTQETQYF.

This chain uses TRBV19 with TRBJ2-2; no reliable D call. CDR3 length: 16 amino acids. Germline assignment: CDR1 LNHDA and CDR2 SQIVND (reference sequence). Trimming took off 7 bases at V and 4 bases at J, with 19 bases between the two ends. In nucleotides, the CDR3 is TGTGCCAGTACCGAGTTCATGGGGAAGGGCACCGGGGAGCTGTTTTTT. Its translation: CASTEFMGKGTGELFF.

This clone was observed a handful of times. V gene TRBV6-1 combines with J gene TRBJ1-2; perhaps TRBD1 as D (6 bases). Trimming removed 2 bases at V and 2 bases at J, with 12 bases between. The CDR3 runs 15 residues. In germline, CDR1 is MNHNS, CDR2 SASEGT. The CDR3 is CASSELRGANYGYTF. CDR3 in DNA: TGTGCCAGCAGTGAATTACGGGGGGCGAACTATGGCTACACCTTC.